This TCR beta chain is drawn from a study of cytomegalovirus exposure and HLA in healthy donors. Germline V gene data show CDR1 as PRHDT and CDR2 as FYEKMQ (reference sequence). This CDR3 spans 16 amino acids. Trimming took off 5 bases at V and 2 bases at J, with 16 bases between the two ends. This table comes from immunoSEQ multiplex PCR, and its TCRdb copy is limited to in-frame clones, with some not included. The repertoire holds approximately 120,000 clones, with roughly 90% as singletons. In the case of this clone: Its matching antigen is unknown.

Findings and caveats of the study: Whilst most TCR sequences proved rare, a subset of public TCRs occurred across many donors.

This chain links TRBV13 with TRBJ2-1; the D gene is possibly TRBD1 (5 bases). This TCR was sampled from a woman aged 18 to 35 in good health and CMV-seronegative. Sequenced input: PBMCs. The CDR3 spells CASSPLGVSPYNEQFF. CDR3 DNA: TGTGCCAGCAGCCCGCTAGGGGTGAGCCCCTACAATGAGCAGTTCTTC.